This TCR beta chain was captured in a study of shared clonotypes between healthy human individuals. CD8 cells classed as naive were CD45RO-negative and positively selected for CCR7, excluding terminally differentiated effector memory CD45RA+ cells. Repertoires were generated with immunoSEQ multiplex PCR, while TCRdb's copy carries only in-frame clones and drops some. The table shows approximately 2,200,000 clones, with more than 85% occurring only once. The TCR originated in a man in his late teens or twenties in good health. Some clones in this sample may be carry-over from other donors' samples. What was sequenced was naive CD8+ T cells from PBMCs.

CDR3 residues: CASSLGPEKLFF. In DNA form, the CDR3 reads TGTGCCAGCAGCTTAGGTCCCGAAAAACTGTTTTTT. The V gene is TRBV7-9, the J gene TRBJ1-4, with D hard to call. V was clipped by 1 base and J by 8 bases, with 5 bases between them. The CDR3 totals 12 residues. CDR1 and CDR2 from the germline V gene are SEHNR and FQNEAQ (reference sequence).